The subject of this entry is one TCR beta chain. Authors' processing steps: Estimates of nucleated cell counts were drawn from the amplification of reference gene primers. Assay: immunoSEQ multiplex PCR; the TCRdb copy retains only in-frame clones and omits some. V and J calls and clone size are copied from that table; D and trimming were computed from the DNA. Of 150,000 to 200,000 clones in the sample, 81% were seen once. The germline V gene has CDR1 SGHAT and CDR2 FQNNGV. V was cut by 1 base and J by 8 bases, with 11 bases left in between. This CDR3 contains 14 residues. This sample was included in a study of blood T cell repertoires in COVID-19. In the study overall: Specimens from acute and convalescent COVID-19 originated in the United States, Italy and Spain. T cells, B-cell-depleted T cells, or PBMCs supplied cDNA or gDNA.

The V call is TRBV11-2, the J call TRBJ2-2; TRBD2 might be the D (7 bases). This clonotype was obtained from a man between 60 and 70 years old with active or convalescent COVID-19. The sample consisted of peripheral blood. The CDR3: CASSLAGGLGELFF. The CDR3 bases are TGTGCCAGCAGCTTAGCGGGGGGCCTGGGGGAGCTGTTTTTT.